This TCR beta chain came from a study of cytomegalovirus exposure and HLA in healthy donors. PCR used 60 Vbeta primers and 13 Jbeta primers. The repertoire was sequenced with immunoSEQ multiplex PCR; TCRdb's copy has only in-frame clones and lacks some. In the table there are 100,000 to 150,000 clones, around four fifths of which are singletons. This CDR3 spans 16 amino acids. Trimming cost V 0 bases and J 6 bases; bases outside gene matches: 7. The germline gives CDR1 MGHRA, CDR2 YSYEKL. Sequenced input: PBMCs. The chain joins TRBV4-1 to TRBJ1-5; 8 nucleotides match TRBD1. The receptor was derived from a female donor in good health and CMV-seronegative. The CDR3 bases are TGCGCCAGCAGCCAAGATGAGGGACAGGCGGGTCAGCCCCAGCATTTT. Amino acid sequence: CASSQDEGQAGQPQHF.